A single T cell receptor beta chain is shown here with its context. Its antigen is still unknown. No much larger clone exists at a distance of one base, and base qualities are not known. The TCR beta CDR3 regions were amplified from RNA transcripts. The TCR CDR3 was subjected to a first round of RT-PCR using the HTBI primer set and the Qiagen OneStep RT-PCR kit. Libraries were constructed in a second round of multiplex PCR, after which size selection and purification were carried out. Sequencing of the libraries was done on an Illumina HiSeq2000 using paired-end 100 bp reads. The authors processed their data as follows. SOAPnuke was used to process the raw data, removing reads that contained adapters or uncalled bases, had a mean Phred below 15, or lacked an exact match to the constant primer or identifier. COPE v1.2.5 was used to merge the high-quality paired reads, and each unique nucleotide sequence was defined as a clonotype. MiTCR v1.1 was used to align clonotypes to the IMGT TRBV, TRBD and TRBJ reference segments. Only V-J combinations with frequency above 0.0001, covering 99% to 99.2% of repertoires, were analysed. A TCS score was defined as the ratio of F50 (clonal expansion) to E x V (chaos), with BLOSUM62-based TCRdist applied between CDR3 peptides within each V-J. Welch's t-statistics and random forest reduced several hundred V-J features to 10 to 15, which were used in a naive Bayes classifier (R e1071). The Morisita-Horn index was used to measure how similar the thyroid and blood repertoires were. TCRdb passed the public sequencing reads through fastp at Q25 and MiXCR, retaining productive beta sequences. Identical CDR3 protein sequences are pooled into one entry, listed with their most common genes and DNA. It is TCRdb's table, rather than the study itself, that gives the V and J calls and clone size. Present in this sample are about 510,000 distinct CDR3 sequences, around 43% of which were seen just once. About two fifths of the sample lies in the top ten.

This sample was included in a study of T cells in Graves' hyperthyroidism and ophthalmopathy (dated by TCRdb to about 2019). Regarding the research as a whole: To identify TCR V-J signatures that set the groups apart, the researchers used a discovery cohort of about a hundred patients, made up of approximately 43 with Graves' ophthalmopathy and approximately 57 with stable Graves' hyperthyroidism. The paper describes TCR Vbeta CDR3 sequencing of around 140 peripheral blood samples, made up of roughly 40 ophthalmopathy patients, approximately 73 hyperthyroidism patients and some 17 progressor patients. Thyroid tissue and blood T-cell repertoires from more than five Graves' hyperthyroidism patients were also compared in the study. Following sampling, methimazole starting at 30 mg daily was given to hyperthyroidism patients, and high-dose intravenous methylprednisolone was given to ophthalmopathy patients. Prospective prediction of ophthalmopathy was tested in an independent validation cohort consisting of some 20 hyperthyroidism patients and over 15 patients who later progressed to ophthalmopathy. The 100 or so discovery patients were divided at random into training and test sets in a 7:3 ratio.

From cysteine to phenylalanine, the CDR3 is 13 amino acids long. The read is trimmed to its CDR3 DNA, 39 bases read in frame from base 1. V and J lose 5 bases and 11 bases, and a span of 13 bases separates them. CDR1 and CDR2, per the germline V gene, are SGHTA and FQGNSA. Exclusion was applied to patients with uncontrolled infections, other autoimmune diseases, pregnancy or lactation. Clinical symptoms, serum thyroxine and TRAb, thyroid ultrasound, and orbital computed tomography formed the basis for the diagnoses. Trizol reagent was used to extract total RNA, and RNA quality was then checked on an Agilent 2100 Bioanalyzer. The paper as a whole reports these results and caveats: Ophthalmopathy was separated from stable hyperthyroidism by a 13 V-J signature model, with approximately 86% sensitivity and about 81% specificity obtained in cross-validation and 80%/75% obtained in testing. In validation, the model predicted progression to ophthalmopathy a median of roughly 6.5 months before onset, with about 64% sensitivity and nearly 75% specificity. Most expanded thyroid clonotypes (frequency above 0.001) were also detected in blood, suggesting blood repertoires may reflect thyroid immune responses. Sample size was not statistically predetermined, and investigators were not blinded to group allocation.

The sequencing sample was made of peripheral blood or thyroid tissue (not recorded which). The chain links TRBV7-2 with TRBJ1-6; no D gene can be assigned with confidence. This receptor was taken from an adult woman with Graves' disease, either hyperthyroidism or ophthalmopathy (not recorded which). The bases read TGTGCCAGCAGCGCTGGTCAGGCACCACCCCTCCACTTT. Its protein is CASSAGQAPPLHF.